This T cell receptor beta chain was found in a study of control samples from healthy donors and cancer patients. The protocol was immunoSEQ multiplex PCR, while the TCRdb copy is restricted to in-frame clones and leaves out a portion. The data hold 100,000 or so clones, with about 86% observed a single time. Source material: blood. The origin of this receptor is a woman between 45 and 65 years old in good health.

CDR3 in amino acids: CASSPSSGGMNQPQHF. The CDR3 nucleotides are TGTGCCAGCTCACCATCTTCGGGGGGGATGAATCAGCCCCAGCATTTT. This chain links TRBV18 with TRBJ1-5; maybe TRBD1 (5 bases). V was pared by 2 bases and J by 4 bases, with 15 bases between. Germline V gives CDR1 KGHSH, CDR2 LQKENI. CDR3 length equals 16 residues.